This T cell receptor beta chain was recovered during a study of blood T cell repertoires in COVID-19. Study-level background: Spain, Italy and the United States supplied samples that represented acute and convalescent COVID-19.

TCRdb's table, derived via immunoSEQ multiplex PCR, lists solely in-frame clones and lacks some. The sample consists of roughly 140,000 clones, about 80% of them appearing once. This clone was counted a few times. Everyone who took part was roughly 18 to 89 years old, and they came from 20 to 25 US areas. Participants reported their clinical history, and cohort assignment relied on those reports. The TCR comes from a man aged 45-65 years in a cohort exposed to, infected with or recovered from COVID-19 (not recorded which). Sequencing input: PBMCs or T cells enriched from blood (not recorded which).

In DNA form, the CDR3 reads TGTGCCAGCAGCTTAGACCAAACAGGGAACACTGAAGCTTTCTTT. Translation gives CASSLDQTGNTEAFF. The V gene is TRBV7-9, the J gene TRBJ1-1; D possibly corresponds to TRBD1 (5 bases). Per germline, CDR1 SEHNR and CDR2 FQNEAQ (reference sequence). The CDR3 length is 15 residues. V was clipped by 1 base and J by 1 base, with 10 bases between them.